This TCR beta chain was recovered during a study of blood T cell repertoires in COVID-19. The wider study: There were acute and convalescent COVID-19 samples, and they came from the United States, Italy and Spain. T cells, B-cell-depleted T cells, or PBMCs provided the cDNA or gDNA that served as material.

CDR3 length equals 13 residues. Per germline, CDR1 LGHDT and CDR2 YNNKEL (reference sequence). Remarks on this clone: At one boundary the junction diverges from the germline segment, which might be a read error.

As handled by the study authors: Amplification with reference gene primers provided the estimates of nucleated cell counts. Some clones are missing from TCRdb's copy, which holds only in-frame ones; the method was immunoSEQ multiplex PCR. D and trimming were read from the DNA, whereas the V and J calls and clone size are those reported in that table. The sample lists 220,000 or so clones, roughly 84% occurring once. This sequence was found in a woman older than 75 with acute or convalescent COVID-19. Sample: peripheral blood. V is TRBV3-1 (or the pseudogene TRBV3-2) and J is TRBJ1-6; 7 bases match TRBD1. The CDR3 region is CASRQGGNSPLHF. The DNA for the CDR3 is TGTGCCAGCAGACAAGGGGGCAATTCACCCCTCCACTTT.